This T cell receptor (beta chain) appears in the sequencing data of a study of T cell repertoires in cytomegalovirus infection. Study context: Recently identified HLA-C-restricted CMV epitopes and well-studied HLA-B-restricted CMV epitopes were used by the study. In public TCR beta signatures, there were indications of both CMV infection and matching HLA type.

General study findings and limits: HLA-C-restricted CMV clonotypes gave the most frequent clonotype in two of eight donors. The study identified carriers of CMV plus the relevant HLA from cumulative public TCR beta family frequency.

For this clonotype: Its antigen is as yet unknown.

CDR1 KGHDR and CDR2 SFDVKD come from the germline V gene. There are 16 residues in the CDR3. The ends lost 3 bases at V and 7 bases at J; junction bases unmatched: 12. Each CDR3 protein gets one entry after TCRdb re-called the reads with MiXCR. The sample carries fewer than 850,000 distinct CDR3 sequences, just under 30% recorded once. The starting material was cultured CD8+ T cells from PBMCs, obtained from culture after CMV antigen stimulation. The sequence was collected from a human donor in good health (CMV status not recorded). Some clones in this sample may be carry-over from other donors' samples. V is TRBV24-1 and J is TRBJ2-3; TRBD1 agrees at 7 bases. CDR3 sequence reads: CATSDPQTGEGNTQYF. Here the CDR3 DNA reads TGTGCCACCAGTGATCCTCAAACAGGGGAAGGTAATACGCAGTATTTT.